Listed here are 22 T cell receptor beta chains from one sample, sequenced in a study of CD8+ T cells in alopecia areata (dated by TCRdb to 2016 to 2019). The time point label for this specimen denotes: four to five weeks on oral tofacitinib. The sample's treatment or condition label, in plain terms: oral pan-JAK inhibitor, 5-10 mg twice daily. The library came from the immunoSEQ multiplex PCR assay. RNA was extracted from all samples and reverse transcribed into cDNA, which served as template for TCR sequencing. TCRdb took this table from immuneACCESS and kept in-frame rearrangements with V and J called. Such tables lack part of the clones; where checked against another copy, unresolved V genes explain under half of the gap, and the rest is unexplained. In all, the sample holds roughly 120,000 clones, and approximately 53% of those were seen once. The ten largest clones capture 0.46% of the sample.

The sequencing here drew on CD4+ T cells sorted from blood, taken at week 4, from a patient treated with tofacitinib. Receptor source: a human donor with alopecia areata.

This clone has ten or more counts. The chain recombines TRBV6-1 with TRBJ2-1, with 9 bases matching TRBD1. CDR3 length: 16 residues. V shed 0 bases, J shed 7 bases, and the junction held 7 bases outside the gene matches. The germline gives CDR1 MNHNS, CDR2 SASEGT. In DNA form, the CDR3 reads TGTGCCAGCAGTGAAGCTTTCGGGACAGGGAAGAATGAGCAGTTCTTC. This gives the protein CASSEAFGTGKNEQFF.

The chain uses TRBV19 and TRBJ1-1, with D tentatively TRBD1 (6 bases). The CDR3 loop spans 14 amino acids. V lost 2 bases and J 3 bases, leaving 10 bases between the germline ends. The germline V gene encodes CDR1 LNHDA and CDR2 SQIVND (reference sequence). CDR3 bases: TGTGCCAGTAGTATACAGGGGATACACACTGAAGCTTTCTTT. Protein product: CASSIQGIHTEAFF. The full variable domain, its missing parts supplied by reference TRBV19 and TRBJ1-1, is DGGITQSPKYLFRKEGQNVTLSCEQNLNHDAMYWYRQDPGQGLRLIYYSQIVNDFQKGDIAEGYSVSREKKESFPLTVTSAQKNPTAFYLCASSIQGIHTEAFFGQGTRLTVV.

This clone was observed once. V is TRBV7-2 and J is TRBJ1-5; TRBD1 might be the D (5 bases). The CDR3 runs 15 residues. The V gene lost 5 bases and the J gene lost 0 bases, with 11 bases spanning the gap. Germline V gene sequence: CDR1 SGHTA, CDR2 FQGNSA. As DNA, the CDR3 is TGTGCCAGCAGCGGACTAGGGGATAGCAATCAGCCCCAGCATTTT. It specifies CASSGLGDSNQPQHF.

The table lists this clone with many counts. The CDR3 region is CASSLRDRDEKLFF. In nucleotides, the CDR3 is TGTGCCAGCAGCCTCCGGGACAGGGATGAAAAACTGTTTTTT. V gene TRBV5-5 combines with J gene TRBJ1-4, with TRBD1 identical over 9 bases. This CDR3 is built from 14 residues. Germline trimming cut 4 bases from V and 6 bases from J; bases unmatched to any gene: 4. Germline CDR1 is SGHKS and CDR2 is YYEKEE (reference sequence).

The CDR3 coding sequence is TGCAGCGCCCGGACTAGCGGGAGCTCTAGCACAGATACGCAGTATTTT. Its protein product is CSARTSGSSSTDTQYF. This chain connects TRBV29-1 to TRBJ2-3, with 13 nucleotides matching TRBD2. With 7 bases clipped from V and 0 bases from J, the junction kept 7 bases outside the gene matches. The CDR3 sequence is 16 residues long. The germline CDR1 and CDR2 sequences are SQVTM and ANQGSEA.

The chain combines TRBV5-4 with TRBJ2-2, with D tentatively TRBD2 (6 bases). V was shortened by 7 bases and J by 5 bases, with 12 bases between the two germline ends. The CDR3 is 13 residues long. Germline V CDR1 and CDR2: SGHNT, YYREEE (reference sequence). The CDR3 region has the DNA TGTGCCAGCGCTCGCGGGATTACCGGGGAGCTGTTTTTT. Its protein product is CASARGITGELFF. The variable domain in full, with the rest retrieved from reference TRBV5-4 and TRBJ2-2, is ETGVTQSPTHLIKTRGQQVTLRCSSQSGHNTVSWYQQALGQGPQFIFQYYREEENGRGNFPPRFSGLQFPNYSSELNVNALELDDSALYLCASARGITGELFFGEGSRLTVL.

This chain joins TRBV5-8 and TRBJ1-5; no reliable D call. V was cut by 0 bases and J by 6 bases, with 4 bases left in between. CDR3 length: 12 residues. CDR1 is SGHTS, CDR2 YDEGEE, per germline. The CDR3 nucleotides read TGTGCCAGCAGCTTGGACGTTCAGCCCCAGCATTTT. Its translation is CASSLDVQPQHF.

This clone showed up many times. The rearrangement links TRBV19 to TRBJ1-1; 9 bases match TRBD1. Germline-derived CDR1 and CDR2 are LNHDA and SQIVND (reference sequence). CDR3 length equals 14 residues. Trimming at V came to 2 bases and at J to 8 bases, leaving 6 bases not matched to a gene. In nucleotides, the CDR3 is TGTGCCAGTAGTATACGGGGACAGGGAGGGGAAGCTTTCTTT. Its translation is CASSIRGQGGEAFF.

The CDR3, as DNA: TGCGCCAGCAGCCAAGGAGCCCCTTTCAATCAGCCCCAGCATTTT. Translating it yields CASSQGAPFNQPQHF. The chain has TRBV4-1 and TRBJ1-5, with no clear D. The ends were cut back, 1 base at V and 3 bases at J, with 10 bases in the middle. The germline gives CDR1 MGHRA, CDR2 YSYEKL. The CDR3 is 15 amino acids.

V usage is TRBV27 and J usage is TRBJ2-6; the match to TRBD1 covers 9 bases. Germline V gives CDR1 MNHEY, CDR2 SMNVEV (reference sequence). With V trimmed by 5 bases and J by 3 bases, 8 bases remained unmatched. This CDR3 is built from 17 residues. The CDR3 DNA reads as TGTGCCAGCAGTCCTCGGACAGGGGCACTTGGGGCCAACGTCCTGACTTTC. It specifies CASSPRTGALGANVLTF.

This clone was observed a few times. This rearrangement joins TRBV5-1 to TRBJ2-5; 9 bases map to TRBD1. V dropped 3 bases and J dropped 4; count of bases not matched to a gene: 10. Germline V lookup: CDR1 SGHRS, CDR2 YFSETQ. This CDR3 region has 16 residues. The CDR3 here is CASSSTHTGGGETQYF. The DNA for the CDR3 is TGCGCCAGCAGCTCGACCCACACAGGGGGCGGAGAGACCCAGTACTTC.

The rearrangement uses TRBV9 and TRBJ2-2; unclear D gene. The CDR3 spans 15 residues. Trimming took off 0 bases at V and 1 base at J, with 7 bases between the two ends. Germline CDR1 and CDR2: SGDLS and YYNGEE. DNA of the CDR3: TGTGCCAGCAGCGTAGCTAACGTGAACACCGGGGAGCTGTTTTTT. Amino acids: CASSVANVNTGELFF.

The chain is built from TRBV7-9 and TRBJ2-6; D remains unclear. CDR1 is SEHNR and CDR2 is FQNEAQ in the germline V gene (reference sequence). V was pared by 5 bases and J by 2 bases, with 10 bases between. The CDR3 covers 15 residues. CDR3 DNA sequence: TGTGCCAGCAGCCTCGTAACCCCTGGGGCCAACGTCCTGACTTTC. It translates to CASSLVTPGANVLTF.

The table lists this clone with a few counts. The rearrangement uses TRBV30 and TRBJ1-2; TRBD1 matches 7 bases. CDR3 size: 16 residues. Germline assignment: CDR1 GTSNPN and CDR2 SVGIG (reference sequence). The V segment lost 2 bases and the J segment 7 bases; nucleotides outside the gene matches: 16. This CDR3 reads CAWSRPRDSKVTGYTF. The CDR3 DNA reads as TGTGCCTGGAGTCGACCCCGGGACAGTAAAGTTACTGGCTACACCTTC.

This clone has more than one count but fewer than ten. The chain links TRBV18 to TRBJ2-2, with 8 positions matching TRBD1. The CDR3 covers 15 residues. Germline lookup yields CDR1 KGHSH and CDR2 LQKENI. The ends lost 8 bases at V and 1 base at J; junction bases unmatched: 6. The DNA for the CDR3 is TGTGCCAGCCCTACCGGGACAGGGAACACCGGGGAGCTGTTTTTT. It is translated as CASPTGTGNTGELFF.

This clone was detected a few times. The V call is TRBV5-8, the J call TRBJ2-6; D may be TRBD1 or TRBD2 (5 bases each). Trimming stripped 7 bases from V and 0 bases from J, with 14 bases between. Germline values: CDR1 SGHTS, CDR2 YDEGEE. The CDR3 has 16 amino acids. Here the CDR3 reads CASSPWGSSGANVLTF. As DNA, the CDR3 is TGTGCCAGCTCCCCGTGGGGGAGCTCTGGGGCCAACGTCCTGACTTTC.

This chain connects TRBV14 to TRBJ1-4; 9 positions agree with TRBD1. The length of the CDR3 is 14 residues. V lost 0 bases, J lost 10 bases, and 3 bases stayed unmatched. CDR1 and CDR2 (germline): SGHDN, FVKESK. CDR3 coding DNA: TGTGCCAGCAGCCAAGAGGGACAGGGAAGAAAACTGTTTTTT. This gives the protein CASSQEGQGRKLFF. Complete variable domain (other parts from reference TRBV14 and TRBJ1-4): EAGVTQFPSHSVIEKGQTVTLRCDPISGHDNLYWYRRVMGKEIKFLLHFVKESKQDESGMPNNRFLAERTGGTYSTLKVQPAELEDSGVYFCASSQEGQGRKLFFGSGTQLSVL.

The chain links TRBV2 to TRBJ2-2; 10 positions agree with TRBD2. The CDR3 extends over 16 amino acids. Germline V gene sequence: CDR1 SNHLY, CDR2 FYNNEI. J was trimmed by 7 bases and V by 2 bases; bases with no gene match: 7. Here the CDR3 reads CASSEQLAGVGGELFF. The CDR3 DNA is TGTGCCAGCAGTGAACAGCTAGCGGGAGTAGGCGGGGAGCTGTTTTTT.

In regard to this clone: This sample includes further DNA sequences coding for the same CDR3. The chain employs TRBV6-6 and TRBJ2-3; D remains unclear. V was clipped by 8 bases and J by 1 base, with 10 bases between them. CDR1 and CDR2 from the germline V gene are MNHNY and SVGAGI (reference sequence). This CDR3 contains 13 residues. This CDR3 is CASSGVGTDTQYF. The CDR3 nucleotides are TGTGCCAGCTCCGGTGTGGGCACAGATACGCAGTATTTT.

The chain is built from TRBV5-4 and TRBJ2-6, with TRBD1 identical over 7 bases. CDR1 and CDR2 (germline): SGHNT, YYREEE (reference sequence). J was trimmed by 1 base and V by 3 bases; bases with no gene match: 4. The CDR3 extends over 16 amino acids. DNA for the CDR3: TGTGCCAGCAGCTCCTTCAGGGGGTCTGGGGCCAACGTCCTGACTTTC. Translated, it gives CASSSFRGSGANVLTF.

V usage is TRBV19 and J usage is TRBJ1-2; 7 bases agree with TRBD1. CDR1 LNHDA and CDR2 SQIVND come from the germline V gene (reference sequence). The CDR3 consists of 12 residues. The ends lost 11 bases at V and 3 bases at J; junction bases unmatched: 6. The CDR3 DNA sequence: TGTGCCGGATCCAGGGGGGACTATGGCTACACCTTC. Its translation is CAGSRGDYGYTF.

This clone was seen just once. The chain carries TRBV10-3 and TRBJ2-7; D is ambiguous. Germline values: CDR1 ENHRY, CDR2 SYGVKD. Trimming took 4 bases from V and 5 from J, leaving 9 bases between them. There are 12 residues in the CDR3. The CDR3 spells CAISGSFNEQYF. The CDR3 nucleotides are TGTGCCATCAGTGGTAGTTTCAACGAGCAGTACTTC.